The 20 T cell receptor beta chains below all came from one sample that was sequenced in a study of beta chain features in type 1 diabetes. As every portion of the isolated RNA was reverse transcribed, the sequencing read expressed TCRB transcripts. Some clones are missing from TCRdb's copy, which holds only in-frame ones; the method was immunoSEQ multiplex PCR. The table includes 250,000 to 300,000 clones, around 7.3% detected once. The sequenced sample consisted of central memory CD4+ T cells from blood. Source of these receptors: a woman aged 18-29 years in good health.

This clone was detected only a few times. The genes are TRBV9 and TRBJ2-3, with D possibly matching TRBD2 (5 bases). Germline V CDR1 and CDR2: SGDLS, YYNGEE. The CDR3 is made up of 15 amino acids. Trimming removed 1 base at V and 3 bases at J, with 12 bases between. This CDR3 is CASSVRGFRTDTQYF. The DNA for the CDR3 is TGTGCCAGCAGCGTAAGAGGGTTTCGGACAGATACGCAGTATTTT.

In nucleotides, the CDR3 is TGCAGCGTTGCGGACAGGGGGGGCGAAAAACTGTTTTTT. It encodes CSVADRGGEKLFF. This chain joins TRBV29-1 and TRBJ1-4, with 10 bases fitting TRBD1. The ends lost 4 bases at V and 8 bases at J; junction bases unmatched: 4. CDR1 and CDR2 from the germline V gene are SQVTM and ANQGSEA. This CDR3 contains 13 residues. Drawing the rest from reference TRBV29-1 and TRBJ1-4, the complete variable domain is SAVISQKPSRDICQRGTSLTIQCQVDSQVTMMFWYRQQPGQSLTLIATANQGSEATYESGFVIDKFPISRPNLTFSTLTVSNMSPEDSSIYLCSVADRGGEKLFFGSGTQLSVL.

This clone was recorded many times. This rearrangement joins TRBV18 to TRBJ2-1, with TRBD1 as a possible D gene (5 bases). The CDR3 extends over 16 amino acids. Looked up from germline, CDR1 is KGHSH and CDR2 is LQKENI. The ends were cut back, 3 bases at V and 7 bases at J, with 19 bases in the middle. The CDR3 reads CASSPPLGQKENEQFF. DNA for the CDR3: TGTGCCAGCTCACCGCCCCTCGGACAAAAAGAGAATGAGCAGTTCTTC.

A word on this clone: The sample has other DNA sequences that encode this CDR3 too. This rearrangement joins TRBV4-3 to TRBJ2-3; unclear D gene. V dropped 1 base and J dropped 2 bases, with 7 bases sitting between them. From germline, CDR1 is LGHNA and CDR2 YSLEER. The length of the CDR3 is 14 residues. The CDR3 region is CASSQAADTDTQYF. Here the CDR3 DNA reads TGCGCCAGCAGCCAAGCCGCGGACACAGATACGCAGTATTTT.

The rearrangement uses TRBV30 and TRBJ1-5; D unclear. The CDR3 is 16 amino acids. Per the germline V gene, CDR1 is GTSNPN and CDR2 is SVGIG (reference sequence). V shed 0 bases and J shed 3 bases, with 15 bases lying between them. CDR3 DNA sequence: TGTGCCTGGAGTGTAGGAGGGATAAGCCACAATCAGCCCCAGCATTTT. It specifies CAWSVGGISHNQPQHF. Full variable domain (remainder filled in from reference TRBV30 and TRBJ1-5): SQTIHQWPATLVQPVGSPLSLECTVEGTSNPNLYWYRQAAGRGLQLLFYSVGIGQISSEVPQNLSASRPQDRQFILSSKKLLLSDSGFYLCAWSVGGISHNQPQHFGDGTRLSIL.

This clone was observed a handful of times. The DNA is left out, because the CDR3 cannot be placed on it with certainty; the CDR3 is given as TCRdb lists it. Here the CDR3 reads CASSSSREGVGTDTQYF. The V and J genes are TRBV27 and TRBJ2-3; the DNA was not used to check the table's D call, TRBD2. Germline V CDR1 and CDR2: MNHEY, SMNVEV (reference sequence). The CDR3 contains 17 residues when both ends are counted.

Worth noting for this clone: This CDR3 is also generated by other DNA sequences in the sample. This chain uses TRBV19 with TRBJ1-5, with a weak D call TRBD1 (5 bases). CDR1 is LNHDA, CDR2 SQIVND, per germline (reference sequence). V was cut by 1 base and J by 0 bases, with 10 bases left in between. CDR3 length equals 16 residues. The CDR3, as DNA: TGTGCCAGTAGTATAGTCACAGGCAATAGCAATCAGCCCCAGCATTTT. Protein product: CASSIVTGNSNQPQHF.

V is TRBV2 and J is TRBJ2-1; weak D call: TRBD2 (5 bases). Germline loops: CDR1 SNHLY, CDR2 FYNNEI. Trimming left V 3 bases short and J 9 bases short, with 6 bases between. The CDR3 has 11 amino acids. CDR3 in DNA: TGTGCCAGCAGTGATAGCGCTGAGCAGTTCTTC. This codes for CASSDSAEQFF.

This clone has ten or more counts. The chain employs TRBV2 and TRBJ2-3, with D uncertain. The CDR3 runs 12 residues. V lost 5 bases and J 2 bases, leaving 5 bases between the germline ends. CDR1 and CDR2 (germline): SNHLY, FYNNEI. The CDR3 is CASSRHTDTQYF. CDR3 nucleotide sequence: TGTGCCAGCAGTAGGCACACAGATACGCAGTATTTT.

The V gene is TRBV11-2, the J gene TRBJ2-5; 9 positions agree with TRBD1. The trim removed 1 base at V and 4 bases at J, leaving 4 bases unmatched. Looked up from germline, CDR1 is SGHAT and CDR2 is FQNNGV. This CDR3 comprises 15 residues. CDR3 sequence reads: CASSLVGGQGETQYF. The CDR3 DNA follows: TGTGCCAGCAGCTTAGTCGGGGGACAGGGAGAGACCCAGTACTTC.

In this sample, this clone turned up many times. V and J are TRBV14 and TRBJ2-1; 7 bases line up with TRBD2. The V and J ends lost 1 base and 4 bases, in that order; junction bases with no gene match: 4. Germline V CDR1 and CDR2: SGHDN, FVKESK. The CDR3 length is 15 residues. The CDR3 here is CASSQVPAGYNEQFF. The CDR3 DNA reads TGTGCCAGCAGCCAAGTCCCAGCGGGGTACAATGAGCAGTTCTTC.

This clone was observed a few times. The chain uses TRBV5-5 and TRBJ2-5; D assignment may be TRBD1 or TRBD2 (5 bases each). CDR1 is SGHKS, CDR2 YYEKEE, per germline (reference sequence). The CDR3 consists of 16 residues. V was shortened by 2 bases and J by 5 bases, with 19 bases between the two germline ends. The CDR3 reads CASSFTWSPGSETQYF. The CDR3 DNA reads as TGTGCCAGCAGCTTCACCTGGAGCCCAGGGAGCGAGACCCAGTACTTC. Filled out from reference TRBV5-5 and TRBJ2-5, the complete variable domain reads DAGVTQSPTHLIKTRGQQVTLRCSPISGHKSVSWYQQVLGQGPQFIFQYYEKEERGRGNFPDRFSARQFPNYSSELNVNALLLGDSALYLCASSFTWSPGSETQYFGPGTRLLVL.

This clone was counted a few times. The chain carries TRBV5-4 and TRBJ2-3; D assignment may be TRBD1 or TRBD2 (5 bases each). Germline assignment: CDR1 SGHNT and CDR2 YYREEE (reference sequence). The V end lost 2 bases, the J end lost 0 bases, and 13 bases lay between the germline ends. This CDR3 spans 16 amino acids. The chain's CDR3 is CASSLPGTRSTDTQYF. For the CDR3, the DNA is TGTGCCAGCAGCTTACCCGGGACCCGCAGCACAGATACGCAGTATTTT.

This clone appeared a few times. The V and J genes are TRBV30 and TRBJ2-1; D is uncertain. The CDR3 covers 12 residues. Germline CDR1 reads GTSNPN; CDR2 reads SVGIG (reference sequence). V lost 3 bases to trimming and J lost 11 bases, with 14 bases between them. CDR3 protein: CAWSVNFLKQFF. CDR3 nucleotide sequence: TGTGCCTGGAGCGTCAACTTCCTTAAGCAGTTCTTC. Together with reference TRBV30 and TRBJ2-1, the CDR3 gives the full variable domain: SQTIHQWPATLVQPVGSPLSLECTVEGTSNPNLYWYRQAAGRGLQLLFYSVGIGQISSEVPQNLSASRPQDRQFILSSKKLLLSDSGFYLCAWSVNFLKQFFGPGTRLTVL.

The chain recombines TRBV7-8 with TRBJ2-3; TRBD2 matches at 10 bases. CDR1 is SGHVS and CDR2 is FQNEAQ in the germline V gene. The CDR3 is 17 amino acids. J lost 5 bases, V lost 1 base, and 9 bases had no gene match. The CDR3 protein is CASSLVAGGRRGDTQYF. Here the CDR3 DNA reads TGTGCCAGCAGCTTAGTAGCGGGAGGTCGCCGGGGAGATACGCAGTATTTT.

As to this clone: Other DNA sequences in the same sample also yield this CDR3. The chain couples TRBV5-1 to TRBJ2-1; D perhaps matches TRBD1 (6 bases). V shed 2 bases and J shed 0 bases, with 9 bases lying between them. From germline, CDR1 is SGHRS and CDR2 YFSETQ. The CDR3 length is 15 residues. DNA for the CDR3: TGCGCCAGCAGCTTACAGGGTTACTCCTACAATGAGCAGTTCTTC. It is translated as CASSLQGYSYNEQFF.

This clone was observed a few times. The rearrangement joins TRBV27 to TRBJ1-6; D is unclear. V lost 3 bases and J lost 14, with 2 bases in between. CDR1 and CDR2 (germline): MNHEY, SMNVEV (reference sequence). The CDR3 covers 9 residues. Here the CDR3 reads CASSFALHF. The CDR3 nucleotides read TGTGCCAGCAGTTTTGCCCTCCACTTT.

This clone showed up just a few times. This sequence joins TRBV5-4 and TRBJ2-7; D perhaps matches TRBD1 (5 bases). Germline loops: CDR1 SGHNT, CDR2 YYREEE (reference sequence). V was trimmed by 4 bases and J by 10 bases, leaving 24 bases between them. The length of the CDR3 is 15 residues. In DNA, the CDR3 is TGTGCCAGCAGCCAAGACAGTTCCCTACGAGCAGTACAGTACTTC. Protein sequence: CASSQDSSLRAVQYF.

The rearrangement links TRBV7-2 to TRBJ2-1, with D hard to call. Germline lookup yields CDR1 SGHTA and CDR2 FQGNSA. The CDR3 extends over 16 amino acids. V was cut by 1 base and J by 4 bases, with 14 bases left in between. The CDR3 region is CASSLVKGSLYNEQFF. The DNA of the CDR3 is TGTGCCAGCAGCTTAGTCAAGGGCAGTTTGTACAATGAGCAGTTCTTC.

The rearrangement uses TRBV4-1 and TRBJ2-3; the D gene is possibly TRBD2 (5 bases). The germline gives CDR1 MGHRA, CDR2 YSYEKL. This CDR3 has 13 amino acids. V was cut by 3 bases and J by 7 bases, with 11 bases left in between. The DNA for the CDR3 is TGCGCCAGCAGCCAGGGAGAAAGCAATACGCAGTATTTT. Protein sequence: CASSQGESNTQYF.